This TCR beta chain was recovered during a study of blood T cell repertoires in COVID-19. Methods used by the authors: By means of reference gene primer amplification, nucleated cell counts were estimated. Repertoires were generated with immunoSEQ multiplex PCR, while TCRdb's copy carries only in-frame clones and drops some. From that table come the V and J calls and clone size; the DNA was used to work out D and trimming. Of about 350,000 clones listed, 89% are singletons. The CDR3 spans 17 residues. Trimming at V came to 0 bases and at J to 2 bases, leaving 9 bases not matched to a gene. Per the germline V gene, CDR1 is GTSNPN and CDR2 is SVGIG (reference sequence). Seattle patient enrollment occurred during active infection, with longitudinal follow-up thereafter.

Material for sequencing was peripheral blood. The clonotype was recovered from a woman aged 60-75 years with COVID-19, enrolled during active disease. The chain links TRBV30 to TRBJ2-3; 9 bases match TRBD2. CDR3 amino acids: CAWSVLGRGGVTDTQYF. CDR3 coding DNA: TGTGCCTGGAGTGTATTGGGGCGGGGGGGCGTCACAGATACGCAGTATTTT.